Presented here are 3 T cell receptor beta chains from one specimen sequenced in a study of blood T cell repertoires in COVID-19. Using immunoSEQ multiplex PCR, the repertoire was profiled, and TCRdb retains in-frame clones only, with some absent. In the table there are 180,000 or so clones, approximately 80% of which are singletons. The specimen sequenced was PBMCs or T cells enriched from blood (not recorded which). The receptors here all came from a man between 60 and 70 years old who had been exposed to COVID-19.

The gene calls are TRBV28 and TRBJ1-5; D gene unclear. V was pared by 1 base and J by 2 bases, with 3 bases between. This CDR3 spans 13 amino acids. Germline loops: CDR1 MDHEN, CDR2 SYDVKM. The CDR3 region is CASSLSGNQPQHF. The CDR3 bases are TGTGCCAGCAGTTTATCAGGCAATCAGCCCCAGCATTTT.

This chain connects TRBV19 to TRBJ1-1; TRBD1 is a possible D gene (5 bases). The V end was cut by 6 bases, the J end by 1 base, with 9 bases between. The germline V gene encodes CDR1 LNHDA and CDR2 SQIVND (reference sequence). The CDR3 has 13 amino acids. The DNA for the CDR3 is TGTGCCAGTAGGGGACTCTCGAACACTGAAGCTTTCTTT. Amino acids: CASRGLSNTEAFF.

The chain uses TRBV5-1 and TRBJ2-7; 8 nucleotides match TRBD1. The CDR3 spans 15 residues. Trimming removed 3 bases from V and 2 bases from J; junction bases left unmatched: 7. Germline CDR1 is SGHRS and CDR2 is YFSETQ. The CDR3 nucleotides are TGCGCCAGCAGCTCAGCGACAGGGGTTGCCTACGAGCAGTACTTC. This codes for CASSSATGVAYEQYF.